This T cell receptor beta chain was retrieved from a study of post-analysis software for immune sequencing data (dated by TCRdb to the mid-2010s). Describing the broader study: Recorded disease courses included relapsing-remitting, secondary progressive and progressive-relapsing multiple sclerosis, with some patients lacking subtype annotation. Patient repertoires were compared against about twelve previously published healthy control repertoires from donors aged 6 to 25 years. A subset of samples was prepared in parallel using single-end sample barcoding, then pooled and co-amplified after Illumina adapter ligation.

A remark on this clonotype: Its antigen target is currently unknown. No base-level quality is on record; no much larger clone is a single base apart.

General conclusions and limits of the study: When samples were clustered directly using the F measure, samples prepared in the same batch co-clustered strongly, which prompted a batch-effect correction. The control group was slightly older than the multiple sclerosis patient group. Multiple sclerosis patients had significantly lower normalized Chao1 diversity than controls, a result that suggests substantial peripheral T-cell clonal expansion. Patients showed significantly higher frequencies than controls for 4 or 5 TRBV segments, among them TRBV5-6, TRBV5-1 and TRBV20-1.

Trimming costs V 5 bases and J 3 bases, and their ends lie 23 bases apart. Sequences SEHNR (CDR1) and FQNEAQ (CDR2) are obtained from the germline V gene (reference sequence). From its cysteine to its phenylalanine, the CDR3 spans 17 amino acids. Here the CDR3 DNA is all that survives: 51 bases in frame from base 1. Receptors were amplified or captured by PCR. The run used an Illumina HiSeq 2500. Unique molecular identifiers were incorporated into TCR beta cDNA libraries to reduce PCR and sequencing biases. Approximately 500,000 cDNA molecules were obtained for every 1 to 10 million input T cells, so each molecule roughly corresponded to one T cell. The patient libraries were prepared and sequenced using the same protocol as the earlier healthy control dataset. Within a given batch, samples were prepared together, multiplexed and sequenced on the same HiSeq lane. As for how the authors treated the data: MIGEC was used to process the raw barcoded reads, and molecular identifier groups with only a single read were discarded before consensus assembly and CDR3 extraction. Clonotype tables were post-analysed with VDJtools, normalizing diversity by down-sampling all datasets to the smallest sample size. Repertoire overlap clustering matched CDR3 amino acid but not nucleotide sequences to correct batch-related cross-sample contamination. TCRdb reworked the public reads: Q25 trimming with fastp, MiXCR clone assembly, productive beta chains retained. Entries that share a CDR3 protein sequence are merged under the most common genes and DNA. These V and J calls originate from TCRdb's pipeline instead of the authors' own analysis. The sample table lists more than 500,000 distinct CDR3 sequences, 34% of them with a count of one. The leading ten clones occupy approximately 6% of the sample.

TCR beta repertoires were profiled from peripheral blood of roughly 13 young patients with multiple sclerosis to demonstrate the VDJtools post-analysis software. The patients with multiple sclerosis were children and adolescents between about 6 and 16 years of age. The TCR originated in a girl between 2 and 17 years old with multiple sclerosis. The V and J segments used are TRBV7-9 and TRBJ2-7; the D gene is perhaps TRBD2, on 6 matching bases. The material sequenced was blood. CDR3 reads: CASSRGTQNVGVYEQYF. The DNA reads TGTGCCAGCAGCCGGGGGACGCAGAATGTCGGGGTCTACGAGCAGTACTTC.